The present T cell receptor beta chain was sequenced within a study of CD8 T cells in ankylosing spondylitis. About this clonotype itself: As yet, its antigen is unknown. One end of the junction is discordant with germline, which a read error may explain.

Germline CDR1 reads DFQATT; CDR2 reads SNEGSKA (reference sequence). This CDR3 is built from 17 residues. General study points: Reactive arthritis synovial fluid and blood previously showed some of these motif variants. Seven or eight highly homologous variants made up a TCR beta motif, and this motif appeared characteristic of ankylosing spondylitis blood. Disease-linked clones had a CD8+ phenotype and relatively low frequency in peripheral blood.

By quantitative 5'-RACE with molecular barcodes, the TCR beta libraries were made. TCRdb re-derived calls from the 5' RACE reads in MiXCR, one entry per CDR3 protein. The sample holds 120,000 or so distinct CDR3 sequences; approximately 15% are singletons and the top ten take 2.5% to 3%. Sequenced sample: blood, either unsorted or a sorted T cell fraction (not recorded which). The V gene is TRBV20-1, the J gene TRBJ2-5; 12 nucleotides agree with TRBD2. The receptor was isolated from a female donor with ankylosing spondylitis or in good health (not recorded which). DNA for the CDR3: TGCTGTGCTACGACTAGCGGGGGAGCCAGGGTCGTTGAGACCCAGTACTTC. This translates into CCATTSGGARVVETQYF.